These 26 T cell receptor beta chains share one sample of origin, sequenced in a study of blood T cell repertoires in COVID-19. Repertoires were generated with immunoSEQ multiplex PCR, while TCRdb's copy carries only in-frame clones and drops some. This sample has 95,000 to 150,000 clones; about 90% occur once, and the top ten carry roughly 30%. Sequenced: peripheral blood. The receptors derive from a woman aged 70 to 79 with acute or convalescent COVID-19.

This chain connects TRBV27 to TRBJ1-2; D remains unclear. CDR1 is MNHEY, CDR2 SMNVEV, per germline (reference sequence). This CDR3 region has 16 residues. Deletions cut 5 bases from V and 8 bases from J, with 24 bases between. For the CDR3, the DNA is TGTGCCAGCAGTCCCCGCCCATTAGACGCGCGCGGAGGCTACACCTTC. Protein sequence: CASSPRPLDARGGYTF.

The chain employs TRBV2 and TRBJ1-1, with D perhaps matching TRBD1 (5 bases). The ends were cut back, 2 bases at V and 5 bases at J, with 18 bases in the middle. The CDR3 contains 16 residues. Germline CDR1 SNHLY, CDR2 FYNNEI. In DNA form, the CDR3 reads TGTGCCAGCAGTGAACTGGGCATCCCCTCAGGGACTGAAGCTTTCTTT. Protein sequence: CASSELGIPSGTEAFF.

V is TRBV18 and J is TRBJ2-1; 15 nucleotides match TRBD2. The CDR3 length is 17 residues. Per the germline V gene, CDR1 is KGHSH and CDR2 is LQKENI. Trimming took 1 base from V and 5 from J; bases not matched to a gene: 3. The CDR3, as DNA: TGTGCCAGCTCACCACTTTGGACTAGCGGGGGGGACAATGAGCAGTTCTTC. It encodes CASSPLWTSGGDNEQFF.

CDR3 bases: TGTGCCATCAGTTCGGCCGGACTCACCGGCTACACCTTC. Its translation is CAISSAGLTGYTF. The chain links TRBV10-3 to TRBJ1-2; D call uncertain. The CDR3 extends over 13 amino acids. CDR1 and CDR2 from the germline V gene are ENHRY and SYGVKD. With 5 bases removed from V and 8 bases from J, the gap between germline ends came to 15 bases.

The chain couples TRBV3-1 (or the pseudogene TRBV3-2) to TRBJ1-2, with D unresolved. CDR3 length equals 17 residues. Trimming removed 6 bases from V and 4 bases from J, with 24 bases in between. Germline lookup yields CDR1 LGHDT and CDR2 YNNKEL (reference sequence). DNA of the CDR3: TGTGCCAGCAGGAAACGAGGAGACCCGACCGCGGGCTATGGCTACACCTTC. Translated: CASRKRGDPTAGYGYTF.

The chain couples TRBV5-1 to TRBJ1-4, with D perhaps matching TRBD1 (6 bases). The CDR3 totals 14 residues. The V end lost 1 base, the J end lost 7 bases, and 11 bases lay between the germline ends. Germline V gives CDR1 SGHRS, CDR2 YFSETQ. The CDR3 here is CASSLSGAREKLFF. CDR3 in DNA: TGCGCCAGCAGCTTGTCAGGGGCGCGTGAAAAACTGTTTTTT.

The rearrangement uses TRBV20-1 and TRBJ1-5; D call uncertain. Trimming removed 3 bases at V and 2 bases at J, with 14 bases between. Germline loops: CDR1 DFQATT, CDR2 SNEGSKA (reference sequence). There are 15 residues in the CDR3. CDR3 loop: CSASGFTRGNQPQHF. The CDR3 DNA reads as TGCAGTGCTAGTGGGTTCACTCGGGGCAATCAGCCCCAGCATTTT.

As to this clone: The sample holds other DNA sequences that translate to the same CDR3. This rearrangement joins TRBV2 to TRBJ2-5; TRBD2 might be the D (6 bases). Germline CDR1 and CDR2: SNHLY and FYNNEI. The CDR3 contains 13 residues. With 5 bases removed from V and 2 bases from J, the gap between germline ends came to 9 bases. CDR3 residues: CASSWRGQETQYF. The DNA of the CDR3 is TGTGCCAGCAGTTGGAGGGGACAAGAGACCCAGTACTTC.

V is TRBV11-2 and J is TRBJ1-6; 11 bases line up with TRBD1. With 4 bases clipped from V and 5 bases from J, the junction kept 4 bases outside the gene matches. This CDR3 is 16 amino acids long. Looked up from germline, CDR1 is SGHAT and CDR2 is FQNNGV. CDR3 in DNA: TGTGCCAGCAGCTGGGGACAGGGGGAGAATAATTCACCCCTCCACTTT. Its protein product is CASSWGQGENNSPLHF.

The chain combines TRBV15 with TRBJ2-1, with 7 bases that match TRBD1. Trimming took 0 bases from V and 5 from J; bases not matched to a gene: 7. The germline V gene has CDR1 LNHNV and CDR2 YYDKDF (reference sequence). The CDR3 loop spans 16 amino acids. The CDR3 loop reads CATSRDTMDRHNEQFF. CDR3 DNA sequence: TGTGCCACCAGCAGAGATACGATGGACAGGCACAATGAGCAGTTCTTC.

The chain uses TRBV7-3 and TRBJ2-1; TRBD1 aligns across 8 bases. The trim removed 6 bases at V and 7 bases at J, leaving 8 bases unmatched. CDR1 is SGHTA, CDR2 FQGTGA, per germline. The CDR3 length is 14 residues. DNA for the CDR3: TGTGCCAGCAGTCCAGGGGGCGTTGGTAATGAGCAGTTCTTC. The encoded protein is CASSPGGVGNEQFF.

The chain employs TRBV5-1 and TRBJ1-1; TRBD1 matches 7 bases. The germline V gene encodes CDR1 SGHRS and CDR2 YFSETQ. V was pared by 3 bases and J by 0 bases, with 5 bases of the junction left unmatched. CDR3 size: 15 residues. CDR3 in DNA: TGCGCCAGCAGCTCTACGGGACAGTTGAACACTGAAGCTTTCTTT. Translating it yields CASSSTGQLNTEAFF.

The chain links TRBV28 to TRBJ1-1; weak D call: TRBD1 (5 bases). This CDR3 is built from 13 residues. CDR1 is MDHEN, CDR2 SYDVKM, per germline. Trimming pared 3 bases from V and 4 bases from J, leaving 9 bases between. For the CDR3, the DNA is TGTGCCAGCAGTTTGGGAGGGACCACTGAAGCTTTCTTT. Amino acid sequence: CASSLGGTTEAFF.

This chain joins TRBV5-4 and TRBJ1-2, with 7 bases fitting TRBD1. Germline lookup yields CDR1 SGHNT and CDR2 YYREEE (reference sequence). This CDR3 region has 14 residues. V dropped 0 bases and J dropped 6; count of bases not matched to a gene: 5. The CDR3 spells CASSLGTGSDGYTF. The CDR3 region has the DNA TGTGCCAGCAGCTTGGGGACAGGTTCGGATGGCTACACCTTC.

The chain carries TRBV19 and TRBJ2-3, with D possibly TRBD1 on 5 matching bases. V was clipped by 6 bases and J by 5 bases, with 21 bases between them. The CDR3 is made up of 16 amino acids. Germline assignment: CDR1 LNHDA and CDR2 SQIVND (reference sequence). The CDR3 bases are TGTGCCAGTAGATTGGTAGGGTTAGGGGAAGGAGATACGCAGTATTTT. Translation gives CASRLVGLGEGDTQYF.

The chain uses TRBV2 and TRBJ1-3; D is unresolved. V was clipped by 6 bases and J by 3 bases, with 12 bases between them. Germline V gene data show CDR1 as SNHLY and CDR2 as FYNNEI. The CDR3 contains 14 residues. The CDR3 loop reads CASSASVDGNTIYF. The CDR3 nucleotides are TGTGCCAGCAGCGCGTCCGTTGATGGAAACACCATATATTTT.

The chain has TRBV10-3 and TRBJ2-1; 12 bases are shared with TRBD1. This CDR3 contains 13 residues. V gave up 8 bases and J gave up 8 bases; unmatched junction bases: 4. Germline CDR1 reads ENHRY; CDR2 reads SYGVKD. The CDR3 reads CAIPGQGAHEQFF. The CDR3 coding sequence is TGTGCCATCCCGGGACAGGGGGCCCATGAGCAGTTCTTC.

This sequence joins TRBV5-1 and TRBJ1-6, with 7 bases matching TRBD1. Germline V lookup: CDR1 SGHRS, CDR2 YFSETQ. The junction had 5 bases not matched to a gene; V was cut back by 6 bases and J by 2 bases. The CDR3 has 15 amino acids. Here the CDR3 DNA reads TGCGCCAGCACCAGGGACAGCGCCTATAATTCACCCCTCCACTTT. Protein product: CASTRDSAYNSPLHF.

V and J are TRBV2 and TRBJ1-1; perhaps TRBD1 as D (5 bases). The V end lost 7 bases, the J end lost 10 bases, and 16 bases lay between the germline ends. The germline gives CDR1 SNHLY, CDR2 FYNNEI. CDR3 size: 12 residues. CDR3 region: CASKDLDRRAFF. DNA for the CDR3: TGTGCCAGCAAGGACCTAGACAGAAGAGCTTTCTTT.

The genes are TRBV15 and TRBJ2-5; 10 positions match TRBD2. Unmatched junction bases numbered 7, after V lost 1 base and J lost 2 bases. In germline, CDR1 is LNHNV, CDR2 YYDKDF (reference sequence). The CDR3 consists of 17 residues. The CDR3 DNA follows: TGTGCCACCAGCAGAGCAGGAATAGCGGGGGGACAAGAGACCCAGTACTTC. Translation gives CATSRAGIAGGQETQYF.

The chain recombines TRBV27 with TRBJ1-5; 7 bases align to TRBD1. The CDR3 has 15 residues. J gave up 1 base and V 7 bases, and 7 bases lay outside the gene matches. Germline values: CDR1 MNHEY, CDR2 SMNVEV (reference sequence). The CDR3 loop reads CASTPRQGSNQPQHF. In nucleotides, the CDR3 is TGTGCCAGCACCCCCAGACAGGGAAGCAATCAGCCCCAGCATTTT.

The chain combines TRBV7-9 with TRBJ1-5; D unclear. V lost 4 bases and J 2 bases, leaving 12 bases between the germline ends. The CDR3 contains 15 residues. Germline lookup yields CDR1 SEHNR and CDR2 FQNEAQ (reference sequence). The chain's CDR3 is CASSSGEGGNQPQHF. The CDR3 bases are TGTGCCAGCAGCTCTGGTGAGGGTGGCAATCAGCCCCAGCATTTT.

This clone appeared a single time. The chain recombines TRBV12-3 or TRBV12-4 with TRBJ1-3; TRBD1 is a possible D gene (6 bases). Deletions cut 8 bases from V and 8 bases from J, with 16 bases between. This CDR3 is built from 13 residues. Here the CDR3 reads CASLRGGEDTIYF. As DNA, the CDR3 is TGTGCCAGCCTAAGGGGGGGAGAGGACACCATATATTTT.

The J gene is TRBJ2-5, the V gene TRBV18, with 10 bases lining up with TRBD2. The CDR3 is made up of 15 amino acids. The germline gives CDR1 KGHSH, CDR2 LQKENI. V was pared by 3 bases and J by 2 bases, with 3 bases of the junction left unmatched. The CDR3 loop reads CASSPQTSGQETQYF. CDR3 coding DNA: TGTGCCAGCTCACCCCAGACTAGCGGGCAAGAGACCCAGTACTTC. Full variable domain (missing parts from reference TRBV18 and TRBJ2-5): NAGVMQNPRHLVRRRGQEARLRCSPMKGHSHVYWYRQLPEEGLKFMVYLQKENIIDESGMPKERFSAEFPKEGPSILRIQQVVRGDSAAYFCASSPQTSGQETQYFGPGTRLLVL.

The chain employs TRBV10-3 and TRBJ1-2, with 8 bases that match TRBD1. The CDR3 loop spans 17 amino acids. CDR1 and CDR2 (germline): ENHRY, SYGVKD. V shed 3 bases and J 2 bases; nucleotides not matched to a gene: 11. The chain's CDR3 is CAISDLGQGALNYGYTF. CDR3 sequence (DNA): TGTGCCATCAGTGATTTGGGTCAGGGGGCCCTCAACTATGGCTACACCTTC.

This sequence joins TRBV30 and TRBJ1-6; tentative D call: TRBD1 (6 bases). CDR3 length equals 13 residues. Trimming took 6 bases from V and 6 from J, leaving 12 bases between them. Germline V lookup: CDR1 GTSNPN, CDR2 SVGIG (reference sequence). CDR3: CACQQGSNSPLHF. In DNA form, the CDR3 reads TGTGCCTGCCAACAGGGTAGTAATTCACCCCTCCACTTT.